This T cell receptor (beta chain) was recorded in a study of cytomegalovirus exposure and HLA in healthy donors. Study results and limitations: Among TCR sequences, most were rare, though some public TCRs appeared in many donors. The study carried out a later analysis of TCR beta sequences. It associated approximately 16,000 of them with specific HLA alleles at a false discovery rate of 0.05. Later analysis revealed greater clonal expansion in HLA-associated TCR beta chains than in equally common others.

The study ran its PCR with 60 Vbeta and 13 Jbeta primers. Here immunoSEQ multiplex PCR was the method, and the copy in TCRdb shows in-frame clones only, minus some. Here the sample table reports about 160,000 clones. For this clone: Its specificity is unknown.

The ends lost 3 bases at V and 4 bases at J; junction bases unmatched: 4. Germline V gene sequence: CDR1 LNHDA, CDR2 SQIVND (reference sequence). There are 14 residues in the CDR3. This sequence originates from a man aged 25-40 years in good health and CMV-seronegative. The rearrangement links TRBV19 to TRBJ1-1; 8 nucleotides line up with TRBD1. The specimen sequenced was PBMCs. The CDR3 reads CASSISGTGTEAFF. The CDR3 coding sequence is TGTGCCAGTAGTATCAGTGGGACAGGCACTGAAGCTTTCTTT.